These T cell receptor beta chains were read from a single sample in a study of cytomegalovirus exposure and HLA in healthy donors. Method: immunoSEQ multiplex PCR; TCRdb's copy keeps in-frame clones and lacks some. The profile shows fewer than 200,000 clones, roughly 90% of them singletons. Sequencing used PBMCs. All receptors derive from a woman younger than 30 in good health and CMV-seronegative. CDR3s include the opening cysteine and the closing phenylalanine or tryptophan. A D gene is named only where the DNA matches it firmly. Not all rows give a size; the values are once, few, many and, for expanded clones, a class.

D gene: TRBD2
clone size: NA
V gene: TRBV6-1
J gene: TRBJ2-7
CDR3 DNA: TGTGCCAGCAGTGAAGAGGGACTAGCGGGAGGTTTTCCCCTATCCTACGAGCAGTACTTC
CDR3 protein: CASSEEGLAGGFPLSYEQYF

D gene: TRBD2
clone size: once
V gene: TRBV27
J gene: TRBJ2-7
CDR3 DNA: TGTGCCAGCAGTCCGCTCACCCTTAGCGGGGGAAGCTCCTACGAGCAGTACTTC
CDR3 protein: CASSPLTLSGGSSYEQYF

D gene: TRBD1
clone size: NA
V gene: TRBV28
J gene: TRBJ1-5
CDR3 DNA: TGTGCCAGCAGAGTACAGGGGGATCCCCAGCATTTT
CDR3 protein: CASRVQGDPQHF

D gene: TRBD2
clone size: NA
V gene: TRBV29-1
J gene: TRBJ2-6
CDR3 DNA: TGCAGCGTTGAAAGCCCCCAGGGAGGGAGGTCTGGGGCCAACGTCCTGACTTTC
CDR3 protein: CSVESPQGGRSGANVLTF

D gene: TRBD2
clone size: NA
V gene: TRBV7-6
J gene: TRBJ2-5
CDR3 DNA: TGTGCCAGCAGCCCGTGGGCTAGCGGGGCCTCGCCCAGGGGATCCAAGCAAGGGACCCAGTACTTC
CDR3 protein: CASSPWASGASPRGSKQGTQYF

D gene: TRBD1
clone size: NA
V gene: TRBV29-1
J gene: TRBJ1-2
CDR3 DNA: TGCAGCGTTTATAGGACAGGGAGCCGGAACTATGGCTACACCTTC
CDR3 protein: CSVYRTGSRNYGYTF

D gene: TRBD2
clone size: NA
V gene: TRBV5-1
J gene: TRBJ2-2
CDR3 DNA: TGCGCCAGCAGCTTGGCGGAGACTAGCGGGTATACCGGGGAGCTGTTTTTT
CDR3 protein: CASSLAETSGYTGELFF

D gene: TRBD1
clone size: NA
V gene: TRBV11-2
J gene: TRBJ2-7
CDR3 DNA: TGTGCCAGCAGCTTATTGGGACAGATCTACGAGCAGTACTTC
CDR3 protein: CASSLLGQIYEQYF

D gene: NA
clone size: NA
V gene: TRBV10-3
J gene: TRBJ2-3
CDR3 DNA: TGTGCCATCAGTGCTCAGGCAGAGGGGACTAGCACAGATACGCAGTATTTT
CDR3 protein: CAISAQAEGTSTDTQYF

D gene: NA
clone size: NA
V gene: TRBV14
J gene: TRBJ2-7
CDR3 DNA: TGTGCCAGCAGCCAAGGTCCGGTTACGGGGAGCTACGAGCAGTACTTC
CDR3 protein: CASSQGPVTGSYEQYF

D gene: NA
clone size: once
V gene: TRBV10-3
J gene: TRBJ2-1
CDR3 DNA: TGTGCCATCAAACCCAGGGACGGGAGCTCCTACAATGAGCAGTTCTTC
CDR3 protein: CAIKPRDGSSYNEQFF

D gene: NA
clone size: NA
V gene: TRBV6-5
J gene: TRBJ1-5
CDR3 DNA: TGTGCCAGCACCCTCGTGCAGGGTAGCCAGCCCCAGCATTTT
CDR3 protein: CASTLVQGSQPQHF

D gene: TRBD2
clone size: NA
V gene: TRBV6-1
J gene: TRBJ2-1
CDR3 DNA: TGTGCCAGCTGGAGGGAGGGCCGCTACAATGAGCAGTTCTTC
CDR3 protein: CASWREGRYNEQFF

D gene: TRBD2
clone size: few
V gene: TRBV6-1
J gene: TRBJ2-3
CDR3 DNA: TGTGCCAGCAGAGAAGAGCCGGGACTAGCGTCAAGGCAGTATTTT
CDR3 protein: CASREEPGLASRQYF

D gene: NA
clone size: NA
V gene: TRBV10-3
J gene: TRBJ1-5
CDR3 DNA: TGTGCCATCAGTGACGGCAGGCCAGGACAGCCCCAGCATTTT
CDR3 protein: CAISDGRPGQPQHF

D gene: NA
clone size: NA
V gene: TRBV30
J gene: TRBJ1-4
CDR3 DNA: TGTGCCTGGAGTGCTTCGTTAGGGGATGAAAAACTGTTTTTT
CDR3 protein: CAWSASLGDEKLFF

D gene: TRBD1
clone size: few
V gene: TRBV6-1
J gene: TRBJ1-2
CDR3 DNA: TGTGCCAGCACCGACAGGGGGCGCGACTATGGCTACACCTTC
CDR3 protein: CASTDRGRDYGYTF

D gene: TRBD1
clone size: few
V gene: TRBV4-1
J gene: TRBJ2-1
CDR3 DNA: TGCGCCAGCAGCCAAGATCCCGGGACAGGGGGCAATGAGCAGTTCTTC
CDR3 protein: CASSQDPGTGGNEQFF

D gene: NA
clone size: NA
V gene: TRBV14
J gene: TRBJ1-2
CDR3 DNA: TGTGCCAGCAGCCAAGCGGGGGTACGAGGCTACACCTTC
CDR3 protein: CASSQAGVRGYTF

D gene: NA
clone size: NA
V gene: TRBV7-9
J gene: TRBJ2-6
CDR3 DNA: TGTGCCAGCACCTCCCCGGGGGCCAACGTCCTGACTTTC
CDR3 protein: CASTSPGANVLTF

D gene: TRBD1
clone size: NA
V gene: TRBV19
J gene: TRBJ2-7
CDR3 DNA: TGTGCCAGTAGTATATCTCCCGACAGGGTTACCTACGAGCAGTACTTC
CDR3 protein: CASSISPDRVTYEQYF